This T cell receptor (beta chain) was recovered during a study of blood T cell repertoires in COVID-19. Study details: COVID-19 samples collected from the United States, Italy and Spain covered acute and convalescent phases.

The CDR3 length is 14 residues. Losses at the gene ends were 7 bases for V and 2 bases for J; bases not matched to a gene: 6. The germline gives CDR1 MNHEY, CDR2 SVGAGI. Per the authors' pipeline: Nucleated cell counts were estimated from reference gene primer amplification. Clones were sequenced by immunoSEQ multiplex PCR, and TCRdb holds only the in-frame ones, with some missing. The V and J calls and the clone size are those of that table, but D and trimming were determined from the DNA. The table records roughly 150,000 clones, 65% to 85% of them present only once. The sequencing input was peripheral blood. The TCR originated in a woman at least 80 years old with acute or convalescent COVID-19. The chain recombines TRBV6-5 with TRBJ2-7; 9 nucleotides line up with TRBD2. The chain's CDR3 is CASTPSGKTYEQYF. For the CDR3, the DNA is TGTGCCAGCACGCCTAGCGGGAAAACCTACGAGCAGTACTTC.